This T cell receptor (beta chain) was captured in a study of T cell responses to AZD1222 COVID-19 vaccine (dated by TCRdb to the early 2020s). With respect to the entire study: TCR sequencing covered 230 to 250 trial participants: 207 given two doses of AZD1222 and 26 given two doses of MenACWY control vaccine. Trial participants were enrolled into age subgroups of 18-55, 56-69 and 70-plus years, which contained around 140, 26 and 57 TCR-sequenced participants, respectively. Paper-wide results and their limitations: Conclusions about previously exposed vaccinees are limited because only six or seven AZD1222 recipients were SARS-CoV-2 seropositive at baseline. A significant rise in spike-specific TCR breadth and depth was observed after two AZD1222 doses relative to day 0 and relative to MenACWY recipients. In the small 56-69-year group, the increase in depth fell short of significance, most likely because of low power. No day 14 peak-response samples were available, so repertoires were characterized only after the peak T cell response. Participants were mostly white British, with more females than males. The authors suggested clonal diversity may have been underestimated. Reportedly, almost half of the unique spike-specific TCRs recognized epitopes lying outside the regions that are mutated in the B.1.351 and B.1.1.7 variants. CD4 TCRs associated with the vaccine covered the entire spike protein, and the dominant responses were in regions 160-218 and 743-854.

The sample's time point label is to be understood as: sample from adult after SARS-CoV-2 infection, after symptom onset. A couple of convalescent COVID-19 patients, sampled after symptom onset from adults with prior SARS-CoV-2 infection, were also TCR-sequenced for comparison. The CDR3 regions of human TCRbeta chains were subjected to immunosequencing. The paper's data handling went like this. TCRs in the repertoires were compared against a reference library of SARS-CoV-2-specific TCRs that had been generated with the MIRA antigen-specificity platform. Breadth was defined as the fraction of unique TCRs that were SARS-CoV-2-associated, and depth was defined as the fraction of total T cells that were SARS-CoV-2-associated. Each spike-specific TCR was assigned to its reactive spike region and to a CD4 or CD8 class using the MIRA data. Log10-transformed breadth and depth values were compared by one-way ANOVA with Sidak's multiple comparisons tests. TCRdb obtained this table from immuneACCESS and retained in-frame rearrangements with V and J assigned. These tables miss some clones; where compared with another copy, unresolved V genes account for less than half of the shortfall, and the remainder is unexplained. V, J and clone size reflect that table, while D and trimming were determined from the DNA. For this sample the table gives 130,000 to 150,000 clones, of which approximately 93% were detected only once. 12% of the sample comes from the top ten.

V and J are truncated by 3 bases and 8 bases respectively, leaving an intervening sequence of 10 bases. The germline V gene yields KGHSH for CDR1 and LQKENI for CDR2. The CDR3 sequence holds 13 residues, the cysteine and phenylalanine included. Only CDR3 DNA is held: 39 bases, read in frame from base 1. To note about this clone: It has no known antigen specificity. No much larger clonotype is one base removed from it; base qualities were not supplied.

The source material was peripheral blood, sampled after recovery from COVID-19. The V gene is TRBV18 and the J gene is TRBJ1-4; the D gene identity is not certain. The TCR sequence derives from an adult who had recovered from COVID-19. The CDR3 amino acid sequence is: CASSPKVEEKLFF. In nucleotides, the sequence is TGTGCCAGCTCACCCAAGGTTGAAGAAAAACTGTTTTTT.